This T cell receptor beta chain was recovered during a study of CD8 T cells in Susac syndrome. V lost 1 base and J lost 3; bases outside the gene matches: 5. CDR3 size: 16 residues. Germline CDR1 is SNHLY and CDR2 is FYNNEI. RNA was extracted with the RNeasy kit, and a quantity of 0.5 to 1 ug was reverse transcribed using random hexamers. TCRdb ran MiXCR on the immunoSEQ multiplex PCR reads and lists one entry per CDR3 protein. This sample yields under 200,000 distinct CDR3 sequences, of which over 75% are seen a single time; about 0.1% belongs to the top ten. In its sample, this clonotype was seen once. Its cognate antigen is unknown. General study results and limits: CD4+ T cell repertoires in Susac syndrome exhibited no evidence of clonal expansion.

The V call is TRBV2, the J call TRBJ2-7; 11 bases match TRBD2. The TCR comes from a human donor with Susac syndrome. Sequencing was performed on CD4+ T cells from PBMCs. The CDR3 DNA follows: TGTGCCAGCAGTGAAGTTTTAGCGGGAGGGTACTACGAGCAGTACTTC. This encodes CASSEVLAGGYYEQYF.